These 11 T cell receptor beta chains came from one sample sequenced in a study of control samples from healthy donors and cancer patients. TCRdb keeps only in-frame clones here, not all; method: immunoSEQ multiplex PCR. This table holds 190,000 or so clones, about 93% found once. Sample: blood. The receptors here all came from a man in his late teens or twenties in good health.

This clone was detected once. The rearrangement joins TRBV29-1 to TRBJ2-3; D remains unclear. V lost 3 bases to trimming and J lost 3 bases, with 1 base between them. Germline V gene lookup returns CDR1 SQVTM and CDR2 ANQGSEA. The length of the CDR3 is 10 residues. The DNA of the CDR3 is TGCAGCGTTGATACAGATACGCAGTATTTT. Translated, it gives CSVDTDTQYF.

The table lists this clone with a count of one. V gene TRBV5-6 combines with J gene TRBJ2-7; D may be TRBD1 or TRBD2 (5 bases each). V lost 4 bases and J 2 bases, leaving 7 bases between the germline ends. Germline V gene data show CDR1 as SGHDT and CDR2 as YYEEEE. This CDR3 spans 12 amino acids. In DNA form, the CDR3 reads TGTGCCAGCAGCGGGACGGCCTACGAGCAGTACTTC. Translation gives CASSGTAYEQYF.

This chain links TRBV24-1 with TRBJ2-2; D is ambiguous. The CDR3 covers 16 residues. V was trimmed by 11 bases and J by 2 bases, leaving 20 bases between them. Germline V lookup: CDR1 KGHDR, CDR2 SFDVKD. The CDR3 DNA sequence: TGTGCCATCCAACAAAATGGGCAGATTAACACCGGGGAGCTGTTTTTT. It specifies CAIQQNGQINTGELFF.

The chain is built from TRBV19 and TRBJ2-3; no reliable D call. The CDR3 loop spans 16 amino acids. Per the germline V gene, CDR1 is LNHDA and CDR2 is SQIVND (reference sequence). V lost 3 bases to trimming and J lost 0 bases, with 13 bases between them. The CDR3 loop reads CASSILRVTSTDTQYF. CDR3 coding DNA: TGTGCCAGTAGTATCTTACGGGTCACAAGCACAGATACGCAGTATTTT.

The rearrangement links TRBV9 to TRBJ1-2; no definite D call. Germline V gene data show CDR1 as SGDLS and CDR2 as YYNGEE. V shed 4 bases and J shed 0 bases, with 13 bases lying between them. The length of the CDR3 is 15 residues. CDR3 bases: TGTGCCAGCAGCCCCACGGGTGGAGCTAACTATGGCTACACCTTC. Amino acid sequence: CASSPTGGANYGYTF.

This rearrangement joins TRBV19 to TRBJ2-3, with 7 bases that match TRBD1. This CDR3 region has 15 residues. Germline V gene lookup returns CDR1 LNHDA and CDR2 SQIVND (reference sequence). V gave up 9 bases and J gave up 6 bases; unmatched junction bases: 15. The CDR3: CASRRIGTEKDTQYF. The CDR3 coding sequence is TGTGCCAGCAGAAGAATCGGGACAGAGAAGGATACGCAGTATTTT.

This chain joins TRBV5-4 and TRBJ2-5, with D maybe TRBD2 (5 bases). V was clipped by 0 bases and J by 2 bases, with 8 bases between them. Germline lookup yields CDR1 SGHNT and CDR2 YYREEE (reference sequence). The CDR3 runs to 14 residues. The CDR3 loop reads CASSLERKQETQYF. In DNA, the CDR3 is TGTGCCAGCAGCTTGGAGCGGAAACAAGAGACCCAGTACTTC. The full variable domain, with the rest looked up from reference TRBV5-4 and TRBJ2-5, is ETGVTQSPTHLIKTRGQQVTLRCSSQSGHNTVSWYQQALGQGPQFIFQYYREEENGRGNFPPRFSGLQFPNYSSELNVNALELDDSALYLCASSLERKQETQYFGPGTRLLVL.

The chain uses TRBV28 and TRBJ1-2; no reliable D call. The CDR3 loop spans 13 amino acids. Germline-derived CDR1 and CDR2 are MDHEN and SYDVKM. V lost 3 bases, J lost 5 bases, and 10 bases lay in between. The CDR3 sequence is CASSFGGLYGYTF. The CDR3 coding sequence is TGTGCCAGCAGTTTCGGAGGGTTGTATGGCTACACCTTC.

The chain couples TRBV6-5 to TRBJ1-1, with 7 bases matching TRBD1. The CDR3 loop spans 16 amino acids. Germline CDR1 is MNHEY and CDR2 is SVGAGI. After removal of 0 bases from V and 2 bases from J, the junction contained 6 bases not matched to a gene. CDR3: CASSYSFTGENTEAFF. The CDR3 nucleotides are TGTGCCAGCAGTTACTCGTTTACAGGGGAAAACACTGAAGCTTTCTTT.

This clone was counted a few times. V and J are TRBV7-3 and TRBJ2-7, with D hard to call. CDR3 size: 14 residues. Germline CDR1 SGHTA, CDR2 FQGTGA. The V end was cut by 1 base, the J end by 0 bases, with 7 bases between. The CDR3 here is CASSLSPSSYEQYF. CDR3 nucleotides: TGTGCCAGCAGCTTAAGTCCGAGCTCCTACGAGCAGTACTTC.

This clone was found a few times. The chain employs TRBV19 and TRBJ1-5; D is unresolved. There are 17 residues in the CDR3. V was clipped by 7 bases and J by 0 bases, with 19 bases between them. From germline, CDR1 is LNHDA and CDR2 SQIVND (reference sequence). The CDR3 DNA reads TGTGCCAGTATTTCCTCGTGGGCGAGATATAGCAATCAGCCCCAGCATTTT. This translates into CASISSWARYSNQPQHF. The full variable domain, completed using reference TRBV19 and TRBJ1-5, is DGGITQSPKYLFRKEGQNVTLSCEQNLNHDAMYWYRQDPGQGLRLIYYSQIVNDFQKGDIAEGYSVSREKKESFPLTVTSAQKNPTAFYLCASISSWARYSNQPQHFGDGTRLSIL.